A selection of T cell receptor beta chains follows, all from one sample in a study of shared clonotypes between healthy human individuals. The data were produced by immunoSEQ multiplex PCR, yet TCRdb's version contains in-frame clones alone and is incomplete. The sample yields about 480,000 clones, around 79% seen once. The sequenced sample was PBMCs. Receptor source: a woman aged 35 to 49 in good health. Some clones in this sample may be carry-over from other donors' samples. Each CDR3 is given with its conserved first and last residue. D genes are given only for firm matches. Not all rows give a size; the values are once, few, many and, for expanded clones, a class.

. . TRBJ2-6 19 TRBV19 TGTGCCAGTAGTATCCCGCCAACAGATCATCTCTCTGGGGCCAACGTCCTGACTTTC CASSIPPTDHLSGANVLTF
. TRBD2 TRBJ2-1 16 TRBV19 TGTGCCAGTAGTATAGTCCGACTAGCGGGGGACAATGAGCAGTTCTTC CASSIVRLAGDNEQFF
. . TRBJ2-7 14 TRBV18 TGTGCCAGCTCACCGATACAGGTCTCCTACGAGCAGTACTTC CASSPIQVSYEQYF
. TRBD2 TRBJ2-1 15 TRBV27 TGTGCCAGCAGGGCTTCGCTAGCGGGGGGGAATGAGCAGTTCTTC CASRASLAGGNEQFF
. . TRBJ1-2 14 TRBV28 TGTGCCAGCAGTCGTTCGACAAGGACCTATGGCTACACCTTC CASSRSTRTYGYTF
. TRBD2 TRBJ2-5 15 TRBV7-9 TGTGCCAGCAGCGTAGCGGGAGGGGACGGGGAGACCCAGTACTTC CASSVAGGDGETQYF
. TRBD2 TRBJ2-7 15 TRBV9 TGTGCCAGCAGCCCGAGGGACTACACATACTACGAGCAGTACTTC CASSPRDYTYYEQYF
. . TRBJ2-1 11 TRBV20-1 TGCAGTGCTAGGGCAGGGAATGAGCAGTTCTTC CSARAGNEQFF
. . TRBJ1-2 14 TRBV6-4 TGTGCCAGCAGTCCGGAGGTGGGGCCTTATGGCTACACCTTC CASSPEVGPYGYTF
. . TRBJ2-7 14 TRBV2 TGTGCCAGCAGGGAGACACTGCACGCTTGGCAGCAGTACTTC CASRETLHAWQQYF
. TRBD1 TRBJ1-2 13 TRBV5-4 TGTGCCAGCAGCTACGGGACAGGGTATGGCTACACCTTC CASSYGTGYGYTF
. TRBD2 TRBJ2-7 16 TRBV5-1 TGCGCCAGCAGCCAAACCATAGCGGGAGGGCCCCACGAGCAGTACTTC CASSQTIAGGPHEQYF
many . TRBJ1-3 16 TRBV5-1 TGCGCCAGCAGCCTCCAGGGCGGGAACTCTGGAAACACCATATATTTT CASSLQGGNSGNTIYF
. TRBD1 TRBJ2-7 14 TRBV7-2 TGTGCCAGCAGCCCCGGGGGACAGGCGTGGGAGCAGTACTTC CASSPGGQAWEQYF
. . TRBJ2-3 12 TRBV30 TGTGCCCTGACCAAGGTGGCAGATACGCAGTATTTT CALTKVADTQYF
. . TRBJ2-7 14 TRBV5-5 TGTGCCAGCAGCCCTCAGGCAGGGCCCTACGAGCAGTACTTC CASSPQAGPYEQYF
. . TRBJ1-2 13 TRBV10-3 TGTGCCATCAGTGGGCGGGGGTACTATGGCTACACCTTC CAISGRGYYGYTF